A selection of T cell receptor beta chains follows, all from one sample in a study of CD8 T cells in ankylosing spondylitis. TCRdb passed the 5' RACE reads through MiXCR, listing each CDR3 protein once. The table lists about 240,000 distinct CDR3 sequences, 9.5% to 12% of them singletons, with less than 7% in the top ten. Specimen: blood, either unsorted or a sorted T cell fraction (not recorded which). The source is a male donor with ankylosing spondylitis or in good health (not recorded which). CDR3s include the opening cysteine and the closing phenylalanine or tryptophan. D genes are given only for firm matches. Expanded clones are given a class, and other clones once, few, many or no size at all.

j_gene	v_gene	abundance	d_gene	CDR3nt	CDR3aa
TRBJ1-5	TRBV18	.	.	TGTGCCAGCTCACCACCGAGGGTGGGGTATGGCAATCAGCCCCAGCATTTT	CASSPPRVGYGNQPQHF
TRBJ1-3	TRBV7-9	few	TRBD1	TGTGCCAGCAGCTTATCTGGACAGGCTGGAAACACCATATATTTT	CASSLSGQAGNTIYF
TRBJ1-6	TRBV10-1	few	.	TGCGCCAGCGCCCTAAACGACAGCGGACTAATAACCTATAATTCACCCCTCCACTTT	CASALNDSGLITYNSPLHF
TRBJ1-1	TRBV29-1	.	.	TGCAGCGTTCATGGGGGGGTTGAAGCTTTCTTT	CSVHGGVEAFF
TRBJ2-7	TRBV10-3	many	.	TGTGCCATCAGTGACGGGTCCTACGAGCAGTACTTC	CAISDGSYEQYF
TRBJ2-1	TRBV7-8	many	TRBD2	TGTGCCAGCAGCCCCTTAGCGGGGGTCTGGGATGAGCAGTTCTTC	CASSPLAGVWDEQFF
TRBJ1-6	TRBV6-5	many	TRBD1	TGTGCCAGCAGTTCTTTGACAGGGGGCTCCTATAATTCACCCCTCCACTTT	CASSSLTGGSYNSPLHF
TRBJ2-7	TRBV5-1	many	TRBD1	TGCGCCAGCGCGGGACAGGCCCTCTCCTACGAGCAGTACTTC	CASAGQALSYEQYF
TRBJ2-1	TRBV12-3/TRBV12-4	many	.	TGTGCCAGCAGTTTTGGTGGGCTGGACAATGAGCAGTTCTTC	CASSFGGLDNEQFF
TRBJ2-7	TRBV5-1	many	TRBD2	TGCGCCAGCAGCAAGACTAGCGGGAGCTCCTACGAGCAGTACTTC	CASSKTSGSSYEQYF
TRBJ2-3	TRBV3-1	many	TRBD2	TGTGCCAGCAGCCAAGACAGCGGGACGCGGGTCACAGATACGCAGTATTTT	CASSQDSGTRVTDTQYF
TRBJ1-2	TRBV5-1	many	.	TGCGCCAGCAGCTTCGACGGCTTCGGCTACACCTTC	CASSFDGFGYTF
TRBJ2-5	TRBV12-3/TRBV12-4	many	.	TGTGCCAGCAGTTTAGGGACAGAGACCCAGTACTTC	CASSLGTETQYF
TRBJ1-6	TRBV7-9	many	.	TGTGCCAGCAGCTTATCGGTACAGCTAAATTCACCCCTCCACTTT	CASSLSVQLNSPLHF
TRBJ2-2	TRBV10-1	few	.	TGCGCCAGCAGTGTGATGCGCTTCGGGGAGCTGTTTTTT	CASSVMRFGELFF
TRBJ2-1	TRBV7-9	many	.	TGTGCCAGCAGCTTAGGGGGTCGTGAGCAGTTCTTC	CASSLGGREQFF
TRBJ1-2	TRBV28	few	.	TGTGCCAGCAGTTCCTTCACCCCCAGGGGCCCTAACTATGGCTACACCTTC	CASSSFTPRGPNYGYTF
TRBJ2-7	TRBV5-5	.	.	TGTGCCAGCAGCACGGGACTTAACTCTCCGATTTTGTACTTC	CASSTGLNSPILYF
TRBJ1-2	TRBV29-1	many	TRBD1	TGCAGCGTTGAAGCCCAGGGACAGGGGTTTAGGACCTATGGCTACACCTTC	CSVEAQGQGFRTYGYTF
TRBJ1-2	TRBV5-1	many	.	TGCGCCAGCAGCTTGGGACGCCCAAACTATGGCTACACCTTC	CASSLGRPNYGYTF
TRBJ1-2	TRBV12-3/TRBV12-4	.	.	TGTGCCAGCAGTTTCACAGGGCACTATGGCTACACCTTC	CASSFTGHYGYTF
TRBJ2-3	TRBV5-1	many	TRBD1	TGCGCCAGCAGCCCGGACAGGGATGCAGATACGCAGTATTTT	CASSPDRDADTQYF
TRBJ1-2	TRBV30	many	.	TGTGCCTGGAGCCCAAATCCCGACAATGGCTACACCTTC	CAWSPNPDNGYTF
TRBJ2-3	TRBV7-2	few	TRBD2	TGTGCCAGCAGCTTACAAGCGGGAGGGTCTGCAGATACGCAGTATTTT	CASSLQAGGSADTQYF
TRBJ2-1	TRBV24-1	many	.	TGTGCCACCAGTGAGGACTACAATGAGCAGTTCTTC	CATSEDYNEQFF
TRBJ1-1	TRBV5-6	.	.	TGTGCCAGCGGCCCCCCCCTAGAATCTGAAGCTTTCTTT	CASGPPLESEAFF
TRBJ2-1	TRBV9	.	TRBD1	TGTGCCAGCAGCGTCCCGACCGGGACAGGGCCAAGCTCCTACAATGAGCAGTTCTTC	CASSVPTGTGPSSYNEQFF
TRBJ2-1	TRBV7-9	.	TRBD2	TGTGCCAGCAGCTTCCCCGGGACTAGCCCTGACAATGAGCAGTTCTTC	CASSFPGTSPDNEQFF
TRBJ2-5	TRBV7-3	.	.	TGTGCCAGCAGCTTCAATCCCTGGGAGACCCAGTACTTC	CASSFNPWETQYF
TRBJ2-1	TRBV6-2/TRBV6-3	.	.	TGTGCCAGCAGTTACCCAGGATTCAATGAGCAGTTCTTC	CASSYPGFNEQFF
TRBJ1-6	TRBV6-5	many	.	TGTGCCAGCAGTTATAGCCAGTCGTCTTCACCCCTCCACTTT	CASSYSQSSSPLHF
TRBJ2-7	TRBV12-3/TRBV12-4	many	.	TGTGCCAGCAGTTTAGCGCAACGCTACGAGCAGTACTTC	CASSLAQRYEQYF
TRBJ2-3	TRBV9	many	.	TGTGCCAGCAGCGTAGGGTTAAGGGCTGGCACAGATACGCAGTATTTT	CASSVGLRAGTDTQYF
TRBJ1-1	TRBV5-1	.	.	TGCGCCAGCAGCTCCCAGGGGTTGGCGGGCACTGAAGCTTTCTTT	CASSSQGLAGTEAFF
TRBJ2-2	TRBV5-1	many	.	TGCGCCAGCAGCCACAGGGACGTCGGGGAGCTGTTTTTT	CASSHRDVGELFF
TRBJ1-6	TRBV7-9	.	.	TGTGCCAGCAGCTCGCGACCCAGTTTAAGGGAGCCCCTCCACTTT	CASSSRPSLREPLHF
TRBJ1-4	TRBV10-3	many	TRBD1	TGTGCCATCAGTCCAGGGGGTCGGGAAAAACTGTTTTTT	CAISPGGREKLFF
TRBJ2-7	TRBV25-1	many	TRBD1	TGTGCCACCCAGTGGGGACAGGGGGGCGAGCAGTACTTC	CATQWGQGGEQYF
TRBJ2-2	TRBV10-2	.	.	TGCGCCACCACCCGCCCGGGCCAGAACACCGGGGAGCTGTTTTTT	CATTRPGQNTGELFF
TRBJ2-3	TRBV5-1	many	TRBD1	TGCGCCAGCAGCTTTGGGACAGGGCTCCGACAGCACACAGATACGCAGTATTTT	CASSFGTGLRQHTDTQYF
TRBJ1-2	TRBV6-1	many	TRBD1	TGTGCCAGCAGTGGTCAGGGGGCTGGGGACTTTGGCTACACCTTC	CASSGQGAGDFGYTF
TRBJ2-4	TRBV3-1	.	TRBD2	TGTGCCAGCAGCCAAGGACTAGCCCTTCAGTACTTC	CASSQGLALQYF
TRBJ1-5	TRBV6-5	many	.	TGTGCCAGCAGTTACGGCAGCCAGAATCAGCCCCAGCATTTT	CASSYGSQNQPQHF
TRBJ1-1	TRBV4-1	many	TRBD1	TGCGCCAGCAGCCAAACGGGACAGGGGTGGAACACTGAAGCTTTCTTT	CASSQTGQGWNTEAFF
TRBJ2-7	TRBV18	.	.	TGTGCCAGCTCACCCGGCCGCCTTCTCCCCTTCTACGAGCAGTACTTC	CASSPGRLLPFYEQYF
TRBJ2-3	TRBV5-1	many	.	TGCGCCAGCAGCCCGGGGGCTAGCACAGATACGCAGTATTTT	CASSPGASTDTQYF
TRBJ1-1	TRBV29-1	.	.	TGCAGCGTTGTGGTAGAGACTGAAGCTTTCTTT	CSVVVETEAFF
TRBJ2-7	TRBV12-3/TRBV12-4	many	.	TGTGCCAGCAGTTTGATCCCCTACGAGCAGTACTTC	CASSLIPYEQYF
TRBJ2-5	TRBV1	.	.	TGCAGCAACGGGGGGACCCAAGAGACCCAGTACTTC	CSNGGTQETQYF
TRBJ2-1	TRBV20-1	many	TRBD2	TGCAGTGCTAGAGATCACAGGCGGGGGGGCCTCAATGAGCAGTTCTTC	CSARDHRRGGLNEQFF
TRBJ2-2	TRBV13	few	.	TGTGCCAGCAGCGACATCGGGGAGCTGTTTTTT	CASSDIGELFF
TRBJ1-1	TRBV25-1	many	.	TGTGCCAGCAGTGAACAAAGGTCAGGCACTGAAGCTTTCTTT	CASSEQRSGTEAFF
TRBJ1-2	TRBV9	many	TRBD1	TGTGCCAGCAGCGGAGGACAGGGTTCACGTGGCTACACCTTC	CASSGGQGSRGYTF
TRBJ2-1	TRBV4-1	few	.	TGCGCCAGCAGCCAAGATCCCGGGAGTTTTGAGCAGTTCTTC	CASSQDPGSFEQFF